A single sample gave rise to the 25 T cell receptor beta chains below, sequenced in a study of T cells in Graves' hyperthyroidism and ophthalmopathy. Researchers took RNA transcripts and amplified the TCR beta CDR3 regions from them. HTBI primers drove first-round RT-PCR of the TCR CDR3. TCRdb itself ran the multiplex PCR reads through MiXCR, one entry per CDR3 protein. The data show hundreds of thousands of distinct CDR3 sequences, 15% to 18% seen once. Source material: blood. These receptors all stem from a woman between 18 and 29 years old with Graves' hyperthyroidism.

This rearrangement joins TRBV7-9 to TRBJ2-7; TRBD2 matches at 7 bases. The CDR3 sequence is 14 residues long. V shed 4 bases, J shed 6 bases, and the junction held 9 bases outside the gene matches. Germline V gene data show CDR1 as SEHNR and CDR2 as FQNEAQ (reference sequence). The CDR3 protein is CASSSVGGRAEQYF. CDR3 sequence (DNA): TGTGCCAGCAGCTCAGTGGGAGGGAGGGCCGAGCAGTACTTC.

This clonotype was seen repeatedly, ten times or more. This chain links TRBV7-3 with TRBJ2-1; 9 bases align to TRBD2. Trimming took 2 bases from V and 4 from J; bases not matched to a gene: 3. The germline CDR1 and CDR2 sequences are SGHTA and FQGTGA. This CDR3 comprises 15 residues. The CDR3 protein is CASSLGLAGYNEQFF. The CDR3 coding sequence is TGTGCCAGCAGCTTAGGGCTAGCGGGGTACAATGAGCAGTTCTTC.

There are a few counts of this clonotype. The chain employs TRBV14 and TRBJ1-2; no clear D. Per germline, CDR1 SGHDN and CDR2 FVKESK. Deletions cut 2 bases from V and 2 bases from J, with 15 bases between. The CDR3 length is 16 residues. The CDR3 DNA follows: TGTGCCAGCAGCCAATTTGGTGGATATCAGAACTATGGCTACACCTTC. This encodes CASSQFGGYQNYGYTF. Looking up the rest from reference TRBV14 and TRBJ1-2 gives the full variable domain: EAGVTQFPSHSVIEKGQTVTLRCDPISGHDNLYWYRRVMGKEIKFLLHFVKESKQDESGMPNNRFLAERTGGTYSTLKVQPAELEDSGVYFCASSQFGGYQNYGYTFGSGTRLTVV.

The chain uses TRBV20-1 and TRBJ2-3, with 16 bases fitting TRBD2. Unmatched junction bases numbered 11, after V lost 3 bases and J lost 14 bases. The CDR3 consists of 15 residues. Per germline, CDR1 DFQATT and CDR2 SNEGSKA (reference sequence). The CDR3 DNA sequence: TGCAGTGCTAGGATCACCGGGACTAGCGGGGGGGGACCGTATTTT. It encodes CSARITGTSGGGPYF.

This clonotype showed up just a few times. V gene TRBV4-3 combines with J gene TRBJ1-1; no reliable D call. The germline CDR1 and CDR2 sequences are LGHNA and YSLEER. This CDR3 has 14 residues. V lost 1 base to trimming and J lost 11 bases, with 17 bases between them. CDR3 bases: TGCGCCAGCAGCCAAGGTGGGCTCTTTGGGCGCGCTTTCTTT. Protein: CASSQGGLFGRAFF.

There are a few counts of this clonotype. One base away lies a much larger clone, so this may be a sequencing read error. The rearrangement joins TRBV20-1 to TRBJ2-5; perhaps TRBD1 as D (6 bases). Trimming cost V 4 bases and J 4 bases, with 19 bases left between them. The CDR3 loop spans 15 amino acids. CDR1 is DFQATT and CDR2 is SNEGSKA in the germline V gene (reference sequence). The CDR3 region has the DNA TGCAGTGCTAAACTCGACAGGTCAGTGGGAGAGACCCAGTACTTC. Residues: CSAKLDRSVGETQYF.

The sample holds a few counts of this clonotype. The chain couples TRBV3-1 to TRBJ2-7, with a possible D match to TRBD1 (6 bases). V gave up 5 bases and J gave up 1 base, with 12 bases separating them. Germline-derived CDR1 and CDR2 are LGHDT and YNNKEL (reference sequence). The CDR3 extends over 14 amino acids. CDR3 sequence: CASSVGTLSYEQYF. CDR3 DNA: TGTGCCAGCAGCGTTGGGACATTATCCTACGAGCAGTACTTC.

Many counts were recorded for this clonotype. The CDR3 DNA reads TGTGCCAGCAGCCCACCTTTCTCTGAAGCTTTCTTT. It yields the protein CASSPPFSEAFF. The V gene is TRBV6-1, the J gene TRBJ1-1, with unresolved D. V shed 6 bases and J shed 6 bases, with 11 bases lying between them. This CDR3 is 12 amino acids long. Germline V gives CDR1 MNHNS, CDR2 SASEGT.

This clonotype was observed many times. This rearrangement joins TRBV5-1 to TRBJ1-2, with 8 bases matching TRBD1. The ends lost 4 bases at V and 2 bases at J; junction bases unmatched: 13. From germline, CDR1 is SGHRS and CDR2 YFSETQ. There are 17 residues in the CDR3. CDR3 DNA: TGCGCCAGCAGCACCCTGCCCGGACAGGGTAAAAACTATGGCTACACCTTC. Translated, it gives CASSTLPGQGKNYGYTF.

The CDR3 nucleotides read TGTGCCAGTATCCCTCCGGTCAGGAGCTCTGGAAACACCATATATTTT. Amino acids: CASIPPVRSSGNTIYF. The genes are TRBV19 and TRBJ1-3; no clear D gene. This CDR3 is 16 amino acids long. V was clipped by 7 bases and J by 0 bases, with 16 bases between them. Germline V gene sequence: CDR1 LNHDA, CDR2 SQIVND (reference sequence).

This clonotype has at least ten counts. The rearrangement links TRBV5-1 to TRBJ2-3; 13 bases line up with TRBD2. The J segment lost 7 bases and the V segment lost 0 bases, leaving 8 bases of the junction unmatched. There are 17 residues in the CDR3. The germline V gene has CDR1 SGHRS and CDR2 YFSETQ. The chain's CDR3 is CASSLGWTSGRSNTQYF. CDR3 sequence (DNA): TGCGCCAGCAGCTTGGGCTGGACTAGCGGGAGATCAAATACGCAGTATTTT. Full variable domain (remainder filled in from reference TRBV5-1 and TRBJ2-3): KAGVTQTPRYLIKTRGQQVTLSCSPISGHRSVSWYQQTPGQGLQFLFEYFSETQRNKGNFPGRFSGRQFSNSRSEMNVSTLELGDSALYLCASSLGWTSGRSNTQYFGPGTRLTVL.

This clonotype was detected a few times. The chain employs TRBV5-4 and TRBJ2-5, with D unclear. Germline V gene data show CDR1 as SGHNT and CDR2 as YYREEE (reference sequence). Trimming took 3 bases from V and 3 from J, leaving 12 bases between them. This CDR3 is built from 14 residues. The DNA of the CDR3 is TGTGCCAGCAGCTCCGCCTATTCTGAAGAGACCCAGTACTTC. It encodes CASSSAYSEETQYF.

This clonotype was seen at least ten times. This CDR3 is CASSLGTGFSYEQYF. For the CDR3, the DNA is TGTGCCAGCAGCCTAGGGACAGGGTTCTCCTACGAGCAGTACTTC. This chain joins TRBV7-3 and TRBJ2-7; 9 bases match TRBD1. The V gene's germline CDR1 is SGHTA and CDR2 FQGTGA. Trimming removed 5 bases from V and 0 bases from J; junction bases left unmatched: 5. The CDR3 covers 15 residues.

The CDR3: CSATEIAGRRSTDTQYF. CDR3 bases: TGCAGTGCTACCGAGATAGCGGGGCGACGTAGCACAGATACGCAGTATTTT. V gene TRBV20-1 combines with J gene TRBJ2-3; 8 bases align to TRBD2. CDR3 length: 17 amino acids. The trim removed 4 bases at V and 0 bases at J, leaving 12 bases unmatched. Per the germline V gene, CDR1 is DFQATT and CDR2 is SNEGSKA (reference sequence).

This clonotype was counted at least ten times. V is TRBV5-1 and J is TRBJ2-1; 8 bases are shared with TRBD2. Looked up from germline, CDR1 is SGHRS and CDR2 is YFSETQ. V lost 3 bases to trimming and J lost 6 bases; unmatched junction nucleotides: 8. This CDR3 is 15 amino acids long. CDR3 region: CASSSLTGGRNEQFF. CDR3 nucleotides: TGCGCCAGCAGCTCACTAACGGGGGGGCGCAATGAGCAGTTCTTC.

The gene calls are TRBV6-2 or TRBV6-3 and TRBJ1-2, with D uncertain. The ends were cut back, 6 bases at V and 2 bases at J, with 13 bases in the middle. Germline V gene sequence: CDR1 MNHEY, CDR2 SVGEGT. The CDR3 covers 14 residues. In DNA form, the CDR3 reads TGTGCCAGCAGCTCATACGACCTAAACTATGGCTACACCTTC. Translating it yields CASSSYDLNYGYTF.

This clonotype was picked up a small number of times. The chain employs TRBV27 and TRBJ2-4, with D hard to call. CDR1 and CDR2 from the germline V gene are MNHEY and SMNVEV (reference sequence). The CDR3 spans 13 residues. V was clipped by 6 bases and J by 3 bases, with 9 bases between them. This chain's CDR3 is CASSQAGKNIQYF. CDR3 DNA sequence: TGTGCCAGCAGCCAGGCTGGCAAAAACATTCAGTACTTC.

This chain joins TRBV24-1 and TRBJ2-1, with 9 bases fitting TRBD1. The CDR3 has 16 residues. Looked up from germline, CDR1 is KGHDR and CDR2 is SFDVKD. Trimming removed 3 bases from V and 10 bases from J; junction bases left unmatched: 12. CDR3 protein: CATSDRKQGASNEQFF. In DNA form, the CDR3 reads TGTGCCACCAGTGATCGAAAACAGGGGGCCTCCAACGAGCAGTTCTTC.

The sample holds many counts of this clonotype. The V call is TRBV11-2, the J call TRBJ2-7; TRBD2 matches at 15 bases. J lost 7 bases, V lost 5 bases, and 3 bases had no gene match. Germline CDR1 is SGHAT and CDR2 is FQNNGV. This CDR3 is 14 amino acids long. The CDR3 DNA reads as TGTGCCAGCAGCGGACTAGCGGGGGGGCGGGAGCAGTACTTC. The encoded protein is CASSGLAGGREQYF.

The V gene is TRBV4-3, the J gene TRBJ1-2, with TRBD1 matching 9 bases. Germline trimming cut 4 bases from V and 6 bases from J; bases unmatched to any gene: 15. Germline loops: CDR1 LGHNA, CDR2 YSLEER. The CDR3 runs 17 residues. The CDR3 region has the DNA TGCGCCAGCAGCCCCTCCCTCCCGGGACAGGGCCTGGATGGCTACACCTTC. It specifies CASSPSLPGQGLDGYTF.

This clonotype has a handful of counts. J is TRBJ1-2 and V is TRBV7-9; TRBD1 might be the D (5 bases). The germline V and J ends were trimmed by 0 bases and 5 bases, with 7 bases remaining between them. The CDR3 is 13 amino acids. Germline-derived CDR1 and CDR2 are SEHNR and FQNEAQ (reference sequence). As DNA, the CDR3 is TGTGCCAGCAGCTTAGCGTGGGGGTATGGCTACACCTTC. Amino acid sequence: CASSLAWGYGYTF.

The chain is built from TRBV5-1 and TRBJ2-1; 11 positions match TRBD1. V lost 1 base to trimming and J lost 12 bases; unmatched junction nucleotides: 15. This CDR3 spans 17 amino acids. Per the germline V gene, CDR1 is SGHRS and CDR2 is YFSETQ. The CDR3 nucleotides are TGCGCCAGCAGCTTGACGGCCCGGGACAGGGGGTTAGGGGGGCAGTTCTTC. It yields the protein CASSLTARDRGLGGQFF.

This clonotype came up a few times. At one end the junction does not follow the germline gene, possibly because of a read error. The chain joins TRBV27 to TRBJ1-1; D may be TRBD1 (6 bases). Germline V gene sequence: CDR1 MNHEY, CDR2 SMNVEV (reference sequence). This CDR3 contains 15 residues. This CDR3 reads CAGSSGTMVNTEAFF. In nucleotides, the CDR3 is TGTGCCGGCAGTAGCGGGACAATGGTGAACACTGAAGCTTTCTTT.

This clonotype was picked up one time. V is TRBV4-2 and J is TRBJ1-3; a weak D match, TRBD1 (6 bases). There are 18 residues in the CDR3. The ends were cut back, 1 base at V and 0 bases at J, with 16 bases in the middle. Germline lookup yields CDR1 LGHNA and CDR2 YNFKEQ. The DNA of the CDR3 is TGTGCCAGCAGCCAAGTGGCTAGAGCAGGGGCCTCTGGAAACACCATATATTTT. The encoded protein is CASSQVARAGASGNTIYF.

This clonotype was seen repeatedly, ten times or more. V usage is TRBV20-1 and J usage is TRBJ1-5; D unclear. The CDR3 loop spans 18 amino acids. V lost 4 bases to trimming and J lost 0 bases, with 22 bases between them. CDR1 is DFQATT and CDR2 is SNEGSKA in the germline V gene (reference sequence). CDR3 protein: CSAILEMAGGYSNQPQHF. For the CDR3, the DNA is TGCAGTGCTATCTTGGAGATGGCCGGTGGGTATAGCAATCAGCCCCAGCATTTT.